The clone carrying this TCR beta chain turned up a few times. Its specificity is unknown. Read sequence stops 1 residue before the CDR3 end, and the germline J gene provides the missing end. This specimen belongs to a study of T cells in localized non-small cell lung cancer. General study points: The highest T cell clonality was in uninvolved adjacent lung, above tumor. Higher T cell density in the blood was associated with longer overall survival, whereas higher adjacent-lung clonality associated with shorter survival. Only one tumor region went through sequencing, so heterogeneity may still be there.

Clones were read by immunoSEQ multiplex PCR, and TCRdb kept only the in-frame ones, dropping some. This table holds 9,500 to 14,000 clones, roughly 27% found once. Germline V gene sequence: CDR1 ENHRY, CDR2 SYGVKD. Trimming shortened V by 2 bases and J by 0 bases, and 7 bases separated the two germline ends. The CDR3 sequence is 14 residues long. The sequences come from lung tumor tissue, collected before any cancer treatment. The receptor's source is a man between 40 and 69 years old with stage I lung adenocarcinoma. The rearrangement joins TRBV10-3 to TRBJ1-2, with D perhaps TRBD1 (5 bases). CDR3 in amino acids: CAISERGANYGYTF. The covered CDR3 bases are TGTGCCATCAGTGAGCGAGGGGCTAACTATGGCTACACC.